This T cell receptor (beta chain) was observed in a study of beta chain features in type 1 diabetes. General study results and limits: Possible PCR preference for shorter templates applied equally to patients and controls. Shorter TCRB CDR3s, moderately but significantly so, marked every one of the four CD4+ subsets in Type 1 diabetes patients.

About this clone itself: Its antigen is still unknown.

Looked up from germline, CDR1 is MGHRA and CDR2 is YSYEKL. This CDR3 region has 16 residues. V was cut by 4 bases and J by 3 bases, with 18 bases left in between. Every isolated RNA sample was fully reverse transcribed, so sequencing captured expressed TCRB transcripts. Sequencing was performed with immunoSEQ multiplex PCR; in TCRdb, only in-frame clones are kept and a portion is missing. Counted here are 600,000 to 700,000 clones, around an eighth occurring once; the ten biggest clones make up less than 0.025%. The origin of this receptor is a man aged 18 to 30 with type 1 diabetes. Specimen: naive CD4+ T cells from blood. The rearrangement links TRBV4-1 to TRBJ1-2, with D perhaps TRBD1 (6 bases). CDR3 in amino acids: CASSRFTGMADYGYTF. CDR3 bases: TGCGCCAGCAGCCGATTTACAGGGATGGCCGACTATGGCTACACCTTC.